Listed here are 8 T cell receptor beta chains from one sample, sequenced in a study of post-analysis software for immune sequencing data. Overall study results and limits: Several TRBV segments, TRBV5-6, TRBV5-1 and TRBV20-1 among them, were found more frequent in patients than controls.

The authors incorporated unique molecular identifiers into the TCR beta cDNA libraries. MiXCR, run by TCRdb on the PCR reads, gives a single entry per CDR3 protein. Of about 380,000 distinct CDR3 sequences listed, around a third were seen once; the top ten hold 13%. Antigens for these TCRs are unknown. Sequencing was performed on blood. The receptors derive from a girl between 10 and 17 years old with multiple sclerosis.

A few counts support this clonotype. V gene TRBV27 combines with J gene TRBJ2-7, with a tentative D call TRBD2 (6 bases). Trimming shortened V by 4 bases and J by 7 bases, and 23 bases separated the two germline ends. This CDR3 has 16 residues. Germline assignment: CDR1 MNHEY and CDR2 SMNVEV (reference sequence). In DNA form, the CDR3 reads TGTGCCAGCAGTTACAACCCTGGGACTGCGGTGGGGGAGCAGTACTTC. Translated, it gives CASSYNPGTAVGEQYF.

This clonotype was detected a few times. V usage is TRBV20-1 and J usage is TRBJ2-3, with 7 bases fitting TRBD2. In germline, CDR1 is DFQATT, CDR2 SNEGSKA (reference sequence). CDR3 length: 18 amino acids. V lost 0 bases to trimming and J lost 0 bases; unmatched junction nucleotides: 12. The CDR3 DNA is TGCAGTGCTAGAGATCTCGTTGGGTCGCGGGGGAGCACAGATACGCAGTATTTT. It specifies CSARDLVGSRGSTDTQYF.

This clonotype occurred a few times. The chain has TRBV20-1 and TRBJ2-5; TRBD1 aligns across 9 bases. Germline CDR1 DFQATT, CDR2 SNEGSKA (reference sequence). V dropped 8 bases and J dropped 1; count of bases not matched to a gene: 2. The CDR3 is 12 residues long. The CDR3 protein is CSKTGGQETQYF. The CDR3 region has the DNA TGCAGTAAGACAGGGGGCCAAGAGACCCAGTACTTC.

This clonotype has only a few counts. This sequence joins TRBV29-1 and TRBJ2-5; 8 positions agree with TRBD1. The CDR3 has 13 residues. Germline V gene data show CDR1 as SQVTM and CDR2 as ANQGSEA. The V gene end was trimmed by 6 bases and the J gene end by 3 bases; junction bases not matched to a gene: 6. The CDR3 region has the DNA TGCAGCGTCCTACAGGGGGTTAAAGAGACCCAGTACTTC. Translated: CSVLQGVKETQYF.

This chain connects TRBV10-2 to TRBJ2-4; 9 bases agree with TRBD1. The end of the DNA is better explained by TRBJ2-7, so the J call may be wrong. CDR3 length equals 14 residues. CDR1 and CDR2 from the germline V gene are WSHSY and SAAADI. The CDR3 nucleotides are TGCGCCAGCAGGCTACAGGGGGCGCGGTACGAGCAGTACTTC. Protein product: CASRLQGARYEQYF.

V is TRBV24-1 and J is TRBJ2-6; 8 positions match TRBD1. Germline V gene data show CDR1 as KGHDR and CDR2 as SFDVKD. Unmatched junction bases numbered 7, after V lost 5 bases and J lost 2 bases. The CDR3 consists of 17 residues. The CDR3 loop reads CATSGGTGFPGANVLTF. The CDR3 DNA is TGTGCCACCAGTGGCGGGACAGGCTTTCCTGGGGCCAACGTCCTGACTTTC.

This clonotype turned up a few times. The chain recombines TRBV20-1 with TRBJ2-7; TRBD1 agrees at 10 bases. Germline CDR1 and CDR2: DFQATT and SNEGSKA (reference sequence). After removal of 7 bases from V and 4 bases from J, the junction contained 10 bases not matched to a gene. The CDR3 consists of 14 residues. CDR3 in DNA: TGCAGTGTCCATGCGGGACAGGGGTCATACGAGCAGTACTTC. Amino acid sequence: CSVHAGQGSYEQYF.

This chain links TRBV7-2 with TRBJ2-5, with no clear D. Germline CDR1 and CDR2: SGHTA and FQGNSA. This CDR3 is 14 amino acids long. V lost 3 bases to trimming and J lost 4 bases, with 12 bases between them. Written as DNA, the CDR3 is TGTGCCAGCAGCTTCGGAGACACCCGAGAGACCCAGTACTTC. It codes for CASSFGDTRETQYF. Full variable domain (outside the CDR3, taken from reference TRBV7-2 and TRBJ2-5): GAGVSQSPSNKVTEKGKDVELRCDPISGHTALYWYRQSLGQGLEFLIYFQGNSAPDKSGLPSDRFSAERTGGSVSTLTIQRTQQEDSAVYLCASSFGDTRETQYFGPGTRLLVL.